The TCR beta chain under discussion was sequenced for a study of neurological immune-mediated disorders. From germline, CDR1 is SGHDT and CDR2 YYEEEE. The CDR3 covers 12 residues. V shed 7 bases and J 7 bases; nucleotides not matched to a gene: 4. The unsorted libraries originated from 2 million PBMCs kept at -80 C. Template-switch 5'RACE cDNA synthesis added a 10-nucleotide unique molecular identifier. Each CDR3 protein is one row after TCRdb ran MiXCR on the 5' RACE reads. Counted here are tens of thousands of distinct CDR3 sequences, 17% occurring once; the ten biggest clones make up approximately 15%. This clonotype was counted at least ten times.

The chain is built from TRBV5-6 and TRBJ2-2; 7 bases align to TRBD1. The specimen was PBMCs. This sequence was found in a middle-aged woman in good health. The DNA for the CDR3 is TGTGCCAGCTGCGACAGGGACGGGGAGCTGTTTTTT. Translating gives CASCDRDGELFF.